A single sample gave rise to the 10 T cell receptor beta chains below, sequenced in a study of cytomegalovirus exposure and HLA in healthy donors. Vbeta (60) and Jbeta (13) primers were used in the PCR. Clones were read by immunoSEQ multiplex PCR, and TCRdb kept only the in-frame ones, dropping some. The repertoire holds more than 85,000 clones, with around 84% as singletons. Source material: PBMCs. These receptors were collected from a man aged 30-40 years in good health and CMV-seronegative.

The chain recombines TRBV10-1 with TRBJ2-1; 13 positions agree with TRBD2. The V gene's germline CDR1 is WNHNN and CDR2 SYGVQD (reference sequence). V trimming: 4 bases; J trimming: 4 bases; junction bases outside the gene matches: 1. CDR3 length equals 15 residues. CDR3 coding DNA: TGCGCCAGCAGTGTGGGACTAGCGGGATACAATGAGCAGTTCTTC. Protein: CASSVGLAGYNEQFF.

This clone was recorded only once. The rearrangement joins TRBV27 to TRBJ2-7, with 7 bases aligning to TRBD1. J was trimmed by 0 bases and V by 7 bases; bases with no gene match: 6. The CDR3 sequence is 14 residues long. Germline V gene data show CDR1 as MNHEY and CDR2 as SMNVEV (reference sequence). CDR3 nucleotide sequence: TGTGCCAGCACCGGGACAGCCTACTCCTACGAGCAGTACTTC. This gives the protein CASTGTAYSYEQYF.

This chain joins TRBV29-1 and TRBJ2-7, with 16 nucleotides matching TRBD2. Unmatched junction bases numbered 4, after V lost 6 bases and J lost 2 bases. This CDR3 is built from 15 residues. Per germline, CDR1 SQVTM and CDR2 ANQGSEA. CDR3 region: CSVGTSGRGPYEQYF. The CDR3 DNA sequence: TGCAGCGTGGGGACTAGCGGGAGGGGCCCCTACGAGCAGTACTTC.

This chain links TRBV9 with TRBJ2-5, with D possibly TRBD2 on 5 matching bases. CDR3 length equals 14 residues. The V gene's germline CDR1 is SGDLS and CDR2 YYNGEE. V shed 1 base and J shed 2 bases, with 9 bases lying between them. This CDR3 reads CASSVSSGQETQYF. CDR3 nucleotides: TGTGCCAGCAGCGTATCAAGCGGACAAGAGACCCAGTACTTC.

This clone appeared a single time. The chain links TRBV7-9 to TRBJ2-3, with 16 bases fitting TRBD2. The CDR3 totals 19 residues. The trim removed 5 bases at V and 5 bases at J, leaving 13 bases unmatched. Looked up from germline, CDR1 is SEHNR and CDR2 is FQNEAQ (reference sequence). In DNA form, the CDR3 reads TGTGCCAGCAGCCGGAAGGGACTAGCGGGAGGGCATGAAGAAGATACGCAGTATTTT. Amino acids: CASSRKGLAGGHEEDTQYF.

The V and J genes are TRBV27 and TRBJ1-5, with TRBD1 matching over 7 bases. This CDR3 is built from 14 residues. Germline assignment: CDR1 MNHEY and CDR2 SMNVEV (reference sequence). V lost 7 bases and J lost 3; bases outside the gene matches: 6. For the CDR3, the DNA is TGTGCCAGCAACCGAGGGGGCCCCAATCAGCCCCAGCATTTT. This sequence encodes CASNRGGPNQPQHF.

This clone was picked up a small number of times. The genes are TRBV12-5 and TRBJ2-2; D unresolved. CDR1 and CDR2 (germline): LGHNT, FRNRAP. The CDR3 loop spans 15 amino acids. Trimming left V 6 bases short and J 6 bases short, with 17 bases between. The DNA of the CDR3 is TGTGCTAGTGGGCAAACAATCTGGCGGTCCGGGGAGCTGTTTTTT. Protein sequence: CASGQTIWRSGELFF.

The gene calls are TRBV7-2 and TRBJ1-2; 9 bases match TRBD1. Losses at the gene ends were 0 bases for V and 6 bases for J; bases not matched to a gene: 5. Per the germline V gene, CDR1 is SGHTA and CDR2 is FQGNSA. The length of the CDR3 is 15 residues. Here the CDR3 reads CASSLAGNRGHGYTF. CDR3 DNA sequence: TGTGCCAGCAGCTTAGCGGGGAACAGGGGGCATGGCTACACCTTC. Full variable domain (rest looked up from reference TRBV7-2 and TRBJ1-2): GAGVSQSPSNKVTEKGKDVELRCDPISGHTALYWYRQSLGQGLEFLIYFQGNSAPDKSGLPSDRFSAERTGGSVSTLTIQRTQQEDSAVYLCASSLAGNRGHGYTFGSGTRLTVV.

The V and J genes are TRBV19 and TRBJ1-1, with D hard to call. Germline values: CDR1 LNHDA, CDR2 SQIVND (reference sequence). V was clipped by 6 bases and J by 8 bases, with 19 bases between them. The CDR3 has 14 residues. The CDR3 bases are TGTGCCAGTAGCCCACAATCGACTGGTCCCGAAGCTTTCTTT. As protein: CASSPQSTGPEAFF. Full variable domain (outside the CDR3, taken from reference TRBV19 and TRBJ1-1): DGGITQSPKYLFRKEGQNVTLSCEQNLNHDAMYWYRQDPGQGLRLIYYSQIVNDFQKGDIAEGYSVSREKKESFPLTVTSAQKNPTAFYLCASSPQSTGPEAFFGQGTRLTVV.

A single count supports this clone. This chain uses TRBV5-4 with TRBJ1-2; TRBD1 matches 12 bases. J gave up 4 bases and V 7 bases, and 5 bases lay outside the gene matches. Germline V CDR1 and CDR2: SGHNT, YYREEE (reference sequence). The CDR3 is 14 residues long. This CDR3 reads CASGTGGRLYGYTF. The CDR3 DNA is TGTGCCAGCGGGACAGGGGGCAGGCTCTATGGCTACACCTTC.